The rows below give T cell receptor beta chains drawn from one sample of a study of cytomegalovirus exposure and HLA in healthy donors. The method was immunoSEQ multiplex PCR; TCRdb's version includes in-frame clones alone and lacks a portion of them. The sample includes around 130,000 clones, roughly 85% of them seen just once. The sequenced material came from PBMCs. These receptors were taken from a boy aged 5 to 17 in good health and CMV-seronegative. Both conserved end residues are part of each CDR3. The D gene is left open where the match is weak. Expanded clones get a size class; other rows say once, few or many, or leave the size out.

v_call	j_call	d_call	clone_size	cdr3_aa	cdr3_nt
TRBV2	TRBJ2-4	TRBD2	-	CAAVLAGGVQYF	TGTGCCGCAGTATTAGCGGGAGGGGTTCAGTACTTC
TRBV6-6	TRBJ1-1	TRBD1	-	CASSSDRAGKFGAFF	TGTGCCAGCAGTTCCGACAGGGCGGGGAAGTTTGGAGCTTTCTTT
TRBV13	TRBJ2-7	-	-	CASTGPSGEQYF	TGTGCCAGCACCGGCCCAAGCGGGGAGCAGTACTTC
TRBV30	TRBJ1-4	TRBD1	-	CAWSDLARDRGRKLFF	TGTGCCTGGAGCGACCTCGCCCGGGACAGGGGAAGAAAACTGTTTTTT
TRBV5-1	TRBJ1-1	-	-	CASSPGGGLRAFF	TGCGCCAGCAGCCCGGGCGGGGGGCTAAGAGCTTTCTTT
TRBV30	TRBJ2-7	TRBD2	-	CAWSPSGGPYEQYF	TGTGCCTGGAGTCCGAGCGGGGGTCCCTACGAGCAGTACTTC
TRBV7-9	TRBJ1-3	-	-	CASSLERQIETIYF	TGTGCCAGCAGCTTAGAGAGACAGATCGAGACCATATATTTT
TRBV19	TRBJ2-7	-	-	CASSQTGTADQYF	TGTGCCAGTAGCCAAACCGGGACTGCCGATCAGTACTTC
TRBV6-1	TRBJ2-7	-	-	CASSDVLITYEQYF	TGTGCCAGCAGTGACGTCCTTATTACCTACGAGCAGTACTTC
TRBV30	TRBJ1-4	TRBD1	-	CAWAGQLNEKLFF	TGTGCCTGGGCGGGACAGCTCAATGAAAAACTGTTTTTT
TRBV4-1	TRBJ2-7	TRBD1	-	CASSQMTGSSYEQYF	TGCGCCAGCAGCCAGATGACAGGGAGCTCCTACGAGCAGTACTTC
TRBV5-4	TRBJ1-1	TRBD1	few	CASSNGQAPNTEAFF	TGTGCCAGCAGCAATGGACAGGCACCGAACACTGAAGCTTTCTTT
TRBV5-4	TRBJ1-2	-	-	CASSWLGAAGYGYTF	TGTGCCAGCAGTTGGTTGGGGGCAGCAGGTTATGGCTACACCTTC
TRBV5-4	TRBJ2-7	TRBD2	few	CASSLIQTSGGEEQYF	TGTGCCAGCAGCTTGATTCAAACTAGCGGAGGGGAAGAGCAGTACTTC
TRBV10-3	TRBJ2-2	TRBD2	-	CAISESGTSGSSGELFF	TGTGCCATCAGTGAGTCGGGGACTAGCGGGAGTTCCGGGGAGCTGTTTTTT
TRBV7-9	TRBJ1-4	-	-	CASSGLGNGEKLFF	TGTGCCAGCAGCGGGCTCGGGAATGGCGAAAAACTGTTTTTT
TRBV5-1	TRBJ2-4	TRBD2	-	CASSSSLGGIQAKNIQYF	TGCGCCAGCAGCTCCAGCCTGGGGGGGATTCAGGCCAAAAACATTCAGTACTTC
TRBV30	TRBJ1-2	-	-	CAWRIRGDYGYTF	TGTGCCTGGCGAATACGGGGGGACTATGGCTACACCTTC
TRBV6-5	TRBJ2-7	TRBD2	-	CASSPLAGEGTEQYF	TGTGCCAGCAGTCCACTAGCGGGGGAGGGTACCGAGCAGTACTTC
TRBV5-1	TRBJ1-2	-	-	CASSLVGGNYGYTF	TGCGCCAGCAGCTTGGTGGGGGGTAACTATGGCTACACCTTC
TRBV5-1	TRBJ2-7	TRBD2	-	CASSSGGASGRGHEQYF	TGCGCCAGCAGCTCAGGAGGGGCTAGCGGGAGGGGCCACGAGCAGTACTTC
TRBV6-1	TRBJ1-1	-	-	CASIPSSGNTEAFF	TGTGCCAGCATACCCTCATCAGGGAACACTGAAGCTTTCTTT
TRBV2	TRBJ2-3	-	-	CASSDRRRAGDTQYF	TGTGCCAGCAGTGACCGTAGGAGGGCCGGAGATACGCAGTATTTT
TRBV9	TRBJ2-2	TRBD2	-	CASSGPLAGAPNTGELFF	TGTGCCAGCAGCGGCCCCCTAGCGGGGGCTCCAAACACCGGGGAGCTGTTTTTT
TRBV4-3	TRBJ2-3	TRBD1	-	CASSQALQGGHTDTQYF	TGCGCCAGCAGCCAAGCGCTACAGGGGGGTCACACAGATACGCAGTATTTT
TRBV13	TRBJ2-1	-	few	CASSLDGVGEQFF	TGTGCCAGCAGCTTAGATGGAGTGGGTGAGCAGTTCTTC
TRBV11-2	TRBJ2-7	TRBD1	-	CASSFYRGSTYEQYF	TGTGCCAGCAGCTTCTACAGGGGATCCACCTACGAGCAGTACTTC
TRBV5-1	TRBJ2-1	-	-	CASSLGGSYNEQFF	TGCGCCAGCAGCTTAGGCGGCTCCTACAATGAGCAGTTCTTC
TRBV2	TRBJ2-5	-	once	CASSEAGGETSQETQYF	TGTGCCAGCAGTGAAGCAGGGGGGGAGACCTCCCAAGAGACCCAGTACTTC
TRBV6-5	TRBJ1-2	-	few	CASGAGEGYTF	TGTGCCAGCGGCGCCGGGGAAGGCTACACCTTC
TRBV4-3	TRBJ2-3	-	-	CASSQEWVVRGGSTDTQYF	TGCGCCAGCAGCCAAGAGTGGGTAGTCAGGGGAGGGTCCACAGATACGCAGTATTTT
TRBV30	TRBJ2-7	-	-	CAWRGGASYEQYF	TGTGCCTGGAGGGGGGGTGCCAGCTACGAGCAGTACTTC
TRBV30	TRBJ1-5	TRBD1	-	CAWSPGTGNQPQHF	TGTGCCTGGAGTCCCGGGACAGGCAATCAGCCCCAGCATTTT
TRBV7-2	TRBJ2-7	TRBD2	-	CASSRGTSGWNEQYF	TGTGCCAGCAGCCGGGGGACTAGCGGATGGAACGAGCAGTACTTC
TRBV2	TRBJ1-1	-	-	CASSTQGTEAFF	TGTGCCAGCAGCACCCAGGGCACTGAAGCTTTCTTT
TRBV14	TRBJ1-1	-	-	CASSQVRGNTEAFF	TGTGCCAGCAGCCAAGTGAGAGGGAACACTGAAGCTTTCTTT
TRBV6-5	TRBJ1-2	TRBD1	-	CASSYRGGDYGYTF	TGTGCCAGCAGTTACCGAGGGGGCGACTATGGCTACACCTTC
TRBV6-5	TRBJ2-7	TRBD2	-	CASQTSGTYEQYF	TGTGCCAGCCAGACTAGCGGAACCTACGAGCAGTACTTC
TRBV4-3	TRBJ2-7	TRBD1	-	CASSQEVSGQGSYEQYF	TGCGCCAGCAGCCAAGAGGTCTCGGGACAGGGCTCCTACGAGCAGTACTTC
TRBV29-1	TRBJ2-7	-	-	CSVLQVRTAIYEQYF	TGCAGCGTTCTACAGGTTCGGACGGCCATCTACGAGCAGTACTTC
TRBV6-6	TRBJ1-2	-	-	CASSSRTVDGYTF	TGTGCCAGCAGTTCCCGAACGGTCGATGGCTACACCTTC
TRBV2	TRBJ2-5	-	-	CASSAGGSLQETQYF	TGTGCCAGCAGTGCGGGGGGCTCCCTCCAAGAGACCCAGTACTTC
TRBV30	TRBJ1-1	TRBD1	few	CACTGTGGKAFF	TGTGCCTGTACCGGGACAGGGGGCAAAGCTTTCTTT
TRBV27	TRBJ2-1	-	-	CASSLSGHEQFF	TGTGCCAGCAGTTTATCTGGGCATGAGCAGTTCTTC
TRBV29-1	TRBJ2-1	-	once	CSVEGLMESFSYNEQFF	TGCAGCGTTGAGGGGCTAATGGAGAGTTTCTCCTACAATGAGCAGTTCTTC
TRBV27	TRBJ2-1	-	-	CASSLGGDEQFF	TGTGCCAGCAGTTTAGGGGGCGATGAGCAGTTCTTC
TRBV5-1	TRBJ2-1	TRBD2	-	CASSLPSGLAALNEQFF	TGCGCCAGCAGCCTCCCCTCGGGGCTAGCGGCCCTCAATGAGCAGTTCTTC
TRBV7-9	TRBJ2-3	TRBD2	-	CASSFAGGGDTQYF	TGTGCCAGCAGCTTCGCGGGAGGGGGAGATACGCAGTATTTT